The present T cell receptor beta chain was sequenced within a study of response to subunit inactivated influenza vaccine. Ten or more counts support this clonotype. Its antigen is currently unknown. The CDR3 has 13 residues. Per germline, CDR1 SNHLY and CDR2 FYNNEI. V lost 6 bases and J 7 bases, leaving 15 bases between the germline ends. General study findings and limits: Authors suggested that a seasonal influenza vaccination recruits few new T cells each time.

TCRdb processed the RT-PCR reads anew with MiXCR; each CDR3 protein has one entry. The sample gives around 190,000 distinct CDR3 sequences, about 9% of which show up once; about 11% is in the top ten. J is TRBJ2-5 and V is TRBV2; D remains ambiguous. The sequence was collected from a man in his fifties or sixties who received an inactivated influenza vaccine. The specimen comprised non-naive T cells sorted from PBMCs, sampled on the day of vaccination. In DNA, the CDR3 is TGTGCCAGCAGCCCAAATAGGGAAGGGACCCAGTACTTC. Its protein product is CASSPNREGTQYF.